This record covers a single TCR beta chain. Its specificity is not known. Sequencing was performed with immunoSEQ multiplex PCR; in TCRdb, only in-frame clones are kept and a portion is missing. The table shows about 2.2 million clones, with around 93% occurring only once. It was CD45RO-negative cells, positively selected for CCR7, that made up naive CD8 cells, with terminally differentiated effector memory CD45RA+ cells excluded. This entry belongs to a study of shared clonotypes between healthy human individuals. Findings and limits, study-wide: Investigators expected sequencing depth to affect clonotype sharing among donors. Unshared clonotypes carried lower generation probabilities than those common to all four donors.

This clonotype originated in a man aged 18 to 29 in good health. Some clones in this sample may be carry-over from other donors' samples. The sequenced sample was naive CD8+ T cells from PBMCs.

CDR3 DNA sequence: TGTGCCAGCAGCCGTCTCGATCGCCGCACAGATACGCAGTATTTT. It specifies CASSRLDRRTDTQYF. The chain is built from TRBV6-5 and TRBJ2-3; D call uncertain. Trimming pared 6 bases from V and 1 base from J, leaving 14 bases between. The germline gives CDR1 MNHEY, CDR2 SVGAGI. The CDR3 runs to 15 residues.